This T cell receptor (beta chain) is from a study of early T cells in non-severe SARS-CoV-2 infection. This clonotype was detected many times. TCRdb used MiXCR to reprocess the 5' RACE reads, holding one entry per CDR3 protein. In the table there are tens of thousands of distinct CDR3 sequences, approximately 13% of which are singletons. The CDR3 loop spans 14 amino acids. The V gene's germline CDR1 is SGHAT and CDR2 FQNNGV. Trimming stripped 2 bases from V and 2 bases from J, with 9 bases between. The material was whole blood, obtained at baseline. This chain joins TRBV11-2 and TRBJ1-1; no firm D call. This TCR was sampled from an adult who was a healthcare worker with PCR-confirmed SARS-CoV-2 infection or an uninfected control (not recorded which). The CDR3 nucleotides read TGTGCCAGCAGCTTACCCGTCCGCAACACTGAAGCTTTCTTT. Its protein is CASSLPVRNTEAFF.